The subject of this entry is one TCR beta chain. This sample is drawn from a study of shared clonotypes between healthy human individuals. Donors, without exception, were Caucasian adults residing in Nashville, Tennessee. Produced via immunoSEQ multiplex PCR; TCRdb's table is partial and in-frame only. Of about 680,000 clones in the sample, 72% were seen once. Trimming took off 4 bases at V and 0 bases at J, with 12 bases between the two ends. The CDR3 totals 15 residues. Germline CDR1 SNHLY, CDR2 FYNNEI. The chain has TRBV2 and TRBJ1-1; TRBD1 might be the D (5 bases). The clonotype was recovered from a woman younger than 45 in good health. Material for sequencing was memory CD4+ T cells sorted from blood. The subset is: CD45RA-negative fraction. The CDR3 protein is CASSGGRALNTEAFF. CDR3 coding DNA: TGTGCCAGCAGTGGCGGCAGGGCCTTGAACACTGAAGCTTTCTTT.